These 11 T cell receptor beta chains originate from one sample sequenced in a study of T cell responses to AZD1222 COVID-19 vaccine. TCRdb's copy holds only in-frame clones and misses some; the assay was immunoSEQ multiplex PCR. The profile covers 150,000 or so clones, with approximately 95% appearing a single time and over 0.85% taken by the ten largest. The starting material was peripheral blood, obtained on day 0 of MenACWY control vaccination. The source of these receptors is an adult in good health.

This sequence joins TRBV14 and TRBJ2-5; no clear D gene. Trimming took off 1 base at V and 5 bases at J, with 8 bases between the two ends. Germline-derived CDR1 and CDR2 are SGHDN and FVKESK. The CDR3 loop spans 13 amino acids. This CDR3 is CASSQGWRETQYF. CDR3 nucleotide sequence: TGTGCCAGCAGCCAAGGCTGGCGGGAGACCCAGTACTTC.

The chain recombines TRBV6-5 with TRBJ1-2, with TRBD1 as a possible D gene (5 bases). Germline lookup yields CDR1 MNHEY and CDR2 SVGAGI. The CDR3 sequence is 15 residues long. V lost 6 bases and J lost 3, with 17 bases in between. The chain's CDR3 is CASSDQGDGDYGYTF. CDR3 bases: TGTGCCAGCAGCGATCAAGGGGATGGGGACTATGGCTACACCTTC.

This clone was counted a single time. This sequence joins TRBV5-6 and TRBJ2-7; weak D call: TRBD2 (6 bases). The germline V gene encodes CDR1 SGHDT and CDR2 YYEEEE. V lost 2 bases to trimming and J lost 6 bases, with 9 bases between them. This CDR3 has 12 residues. CDR3 loop: CASSLSGSEQYF. The CDR3 bases are TGTGCCAGCAGCTTAAGCGGGTCCGAGCAGTACTTC.

The chain couples TRBV7-8 to TRBJ1-4; TRBD1 is a possible D gene (5 bases). Germline loops: CDR1 SGHVS, CDR2 FQNEAQ. The CDR3 runs to 15 residues. V was pared by 6 bases and J by 0 bases, with 11 bases between. The CDR3 DNA follows: TGTGCCAGCAGGCGTAGGGGCGCAACTAATGAAAAACTGTTTTTT. It codes for CASRRRGATNEKLFF.

The J gene is TRBJ1-1, the V gene TRBV27; maybe TRBD1 (5 bases). Trimming removed 9 bases from V and 0 bases from J, with 14 bases in between. The germline CDR1 and CDR2 sequences are MNHEY and SMNVEV (reference sequence). This CDR3 is 14 amino acids long. The CDR3 here is CASFGGVLNTEAFF. CDR3 in DNA: TGTGCCAGTTTTGGAGGGGTTCTGAACACTGAAGCTTTCTTT.

This chain joins TRBV5-4 and TRBJ1-4; D uncertain. This CDR3 contains 15 residues. In germline, CDR1 is SGHNT, CDR2 YYREEE (reference sequence). V was cut by 4 bases and J by 0 bases, with 10 bases left in between. CDR3 loop: CASSIRHATNEKLFF. In DNA, the CDR3 is TGTGCCAGCAGCATCAGACATGCAACTAATGAAAAACTGTTTTTT.

This chain links TRBV9 with TRBJ2-3; no firm D call. V gave up 4 bases and J gave up 4 bases, with 10 bases separating them. The length of the CDR3 is 13 residues. The germline gives CDR1 SGDLS, CDR2 YYNGEE. The CDR3, as DNA: TGTGCCAGCAGCCCTCAAGTGTCAGATACGCAGTATTTT. This sequence encodes CASSPQVSDTQYF.

The chain couples TRBV20-1 to TRBJ1-2, with 9 bases fitting TRBD1. Germline loops: CDR1 DFQATT, CDR2 SNEGSKA (reference sequence). CDR3 length equals 14 residues. V trimming: 3 bases; J trimming: 3 bases; junction bases outside the gene matches: 5. The chain's CDR3 is CSASNRGRDYGYTF. The CDR3 DNA is TGCAGTGCTAGTAACAGGGGGCGCGACTATGGCTACACCTTC.

This rearrangement joins TRBV20-1 to TRBJ2-5, with D unresolved. Germline V gene lookup returns CDR1 DFQATT and CDR2 SNEGSKA (reference sequence). Trimming shortened V by 7 bases and J by 6 bases, and 12 bases separated the two germline ends. This CDR3 region has 11 residues. The CDR3 DNA reads TGCAGTGGAGAGAGCTCCAAGACCCAGTACTTC. Translated, it gives CSGESSKTQYF.

This chain connects TRBV27 to TRBJ1-3; no reliable D call. Trimming shortened V by 4 bases and J by 4 bases, and 8 bases separated the two germline ends. The germline V gene encodes CDR1 MNHEY and CDR2 SMNVEV (reference sequence). This CDR3 is 13 amino acids long. This chain's CDR3 is CASSSASGNTIYF. CDR3 in DNA: TGTGCCAGCAGTTCCGCGTCAGGAAACACCATATATTTT.

This clone was found once. The rearrangement joins TRBV19 to TRBJ2-6, with TRBD1 identical over 8 bases. CDR3 length equals 14 residues. Germline values: CDR1 LNHDA, CDR2 SQIVND (reference sequence). Trimming cost V 7 bases and J 2 bases; bases outside gene matches: 1. The CDR3 DNA reads as TGTGCCAGTACAGGGGGCGCTGGGGCCAACGTCCTGACTTTC. The encoded protein is CASTGGAGANVLTF.